Below are 10 T cell receptor beta chains sequenced from a single sample in a study of blood T cell repertoires in COVID-19. The table came from immunoSEQ multiplex PCR; TCRdb's copy has only in-frame clones and leaves some out. Of over 120,000 clones in the sample, more than 60% were seen once. Source material: peripheral blood. Every receptor here comes from a woman between 45 and 60 years old with active or convalescent COVID-19.

The chain carries TRBV6-4 and TRBJ2-1; 10 bases are a match to TRBD2. The germline gives CDR1 MRHNA, CDR2 SNTAGT. This CDR3 comprises 14 residues. V lost 4 bases and J lost 8; bases outside the gene matches: 5. The CDR3: CASSVSGREDEQFF. The DNA of the CDR3 is TGTGCCAGCAGTGTGAGCGGGAGGGAGGATGAGCAGTTCTTC.

The chain employs TRBV24-1 and TRBJ2-6; weak D call: TRBD1 (6 bases). Trimming took 3 bases from V and 0 from J, leaving 23 bases between them. Germline-derived CDR1 and CDR2 are KGHDR and SFDVKD. This CDR3 spans 21 amino acids. The CDR3 loop is CATSDRKRQPGQSSGANVLTF. In DNA, the CDR3 is TGTGCCACCAGTGATCGGAAGCGACAGCCCGGACAGAGCTCTGGGGCCAACGTCCTGACTTTC.

V usage is TRBV28 and J usage is TRBJ2-1, with unresolved D. In germline, CDR1 is MDHEN, CDR2 SYDVKM. The CDR3 spans 11 residues. V was trimmed by 2 bases and J by 10 bases, leaving 6 bases between them. DNA for the CDR3: TGTGCCAGCAGTTTAATTCGGGAGCAGTTCTTC. Translation: CASSLIREQFF.

The chain recombines TRBV6-6 with TRBJ2-2; unclear D gene. The CDR3 runs to 14 residues. V was clipped by 0 bases and J by 7 bases, with 9 bases between them. CDR1 MNHNY and CDR2 SVGAGI come from the germline V gene (reference sequence). The CDR3 nucleotides are TGTGCCAGCAGTTACTCGAGTGGCGGCGGGGAGCTGTTTTTT. Translated: CASSYSSGGGELFF.

This rearrangement joins TRBV11-3 to TRBJ2-2; TRBD2 is a possible D gene (5 bases). The germline V and J ends were trimmed by 5 bases and 13 bases, with 11 bases remaining between them. This CDR3 is 11 amino acids long. Germline-derived CDR1 and CDR2 are SGHNT and YENEEA. CDR3 nucleotides: TGTGCCAGCAGCCCCGGAGGTGGGCTGTTTTTT. Its protein product is CASSPGGGLFF.

The CDR3, as DNA: TGTGCCAGCAGTTACCCCCAGGACAGGGGTGAAAAACTGTTTTTT. Translating gives CASSYPQDRGEKLFF. This sequence joins TRBV6-6 and TRBJ1-4; 9 nucleotides match TRBD1. This CDR3 region has 15 residues. Germline V CDR1 and CDR2: MNHNY, SVGAGI (reference sequence). Losses at the gene ends were 2 bases for V and 7 bases for J; bases not matched to a gene: 5.

The J gene is TRBJ2-7, the V gene TRBV7-2, with 8 positions matching TRBD2. Germline values: CDR1 SGHTA, CDR2 FQGNSA. The CDR3 totals 15 residues. With 0 bases clipped from V and 6 bases from J, the junction kept 7 bases outside the gene matches. CDR3 protein: CASSLALGGAGEQYF. The CDR3 DNA reads as TGTGCCAGCAGCTTAGCCCTCGGGGGGGCGGGCGAGCAGTACTTC.

The chain combines TRBV9 with TRBJ1-1, with a weak D call TRBD1 (5 bases). The CDR3 is made up of 16 amino acids. V was trimmed by 0 bases and J by 1 base, leaving 13 bases between them. Germline V gives CDR1 SGDLS, CDR2 YYNGEE. CDR3 in amino acids: CASSVGGDAKNTEAFF. DNA for the CDR3: TGTGCCAGCAGCGTAGGGGGGGACGCCAAGAACACTGAAGCTTTCTTT.

The chain employs TRBV5-1 and TRBJ2-5, with a weak D call TRBD2 (6 bases). This CDR3 is 14 amino acids long. Germline-derived CDR1 and CDR2 are SGHRS and YFSETQ. V lost 0 bases and J 3 bases, leaving 9 bases between the germline ends. DNA for the CDR3: TGCGCCAGCAGCTTGGCCCGGGAGAAAGAGACCCAGTACTTC. This codes for CASSLAREKETQYF.

The chain links TRBV7-2 to TRBJ2-5; no firm D call. Germline V gene data show CDR1 as SGHTA and CDR2 as FQGNSA. The CDR3 loop spans 15 amino acids. Trimming left V 2 bases short and J 3 bases short, with 13 bases between. The DNA for the CDR3 is TGTGCCAGCAGCTTAAGCTTCGGTAGTGAAGAGACCCAGTACTTC. Its protein is CASSLSFGSEETQYF.